Following are 24 T cell receptor beta chains from one sample sequenced in a study of immune cell composition in non-small cell lung cancer. Sequencing used immunoSEQ multiplex PCR; TCRdb keeps in-frame clones, though not all of them. The data show approximately 3,000 clones, around 83% seen once. Normal lung was taken at the farthest possible site, at least 3 cm from tumour. The sample comprised non-adjacent lung tissue. All receptors derive from a human donor with non-small cell lung cancer.

This chain connects TRBV6-6 to TRBJ2-1; D is unclear. Per germline, CDR1 MNHNY and CDR2 SVGAGI (reference sequence). This CDR3 spans 15 amino acids. The germline V and J ends were trimmed by 5 bases and 12 bases, with 23 bases remaining between them. The CDR3 coding sequence is TGTGCCAGCAGTCAACTCTCACACGGGCCTCGCGGGCAGTTCTTC. This translates into CASSQLSHGPRGQFF.

For this clone: Germline and junction disagree at one end, which may indicate a read error. The J gene is TRBJ2-2, the V gene TRBV6-1, with 10 bases fitting TRBD2. The CDR3 contains 16 residues. Germline V gene data show CDR1 as MNHNS and CDR2 as SASEGT. The CDR3: CAGSEPSTSGTGELFF. CDR3 nucleotide sequence: TGTGCCGGCAGTGAACCTTCGACTAGCGGGACCGGGGAGCTGTTTTTT.

This chain links TRBV10-3 with TRBJ2-5; D unclear. There are 18 residues in the CDR3. Germline V lookup: CDR1 ENHRY, CDR2 SYGVKD. With 0 bases removed from V and 2 bases from J, the gap between germline ends came to 19 bases. The CDR3, as DNA: TGTGCCATCAGTGAGTCAGCTCTTGAGCGACGGCTTCAAGAGACCCAGTACTTC. Its translation is CAISESALERRLQETQYF.

This sequence joins TRBV15 and TRBJ2-2; TRBD2 matches 9 bases. This CDR3 spans 17 amino acids. Germline V CDR1 and CDR2: LNHNV, YYDKDF (reference sequence). V trimming: 0 bases; J trimming: 1 base; junction bases outside the gene matches: 3. CDR3 in amino acids: CATSRDLLAGNTGELFF. CDR3 nucleotides: TGTGCCACCAGCAGAGATCTACTAGCGGGGAACACCGGGGAGCTGTTTTTT.

This rearrangement joins TRBV4-1 to TRBJ2-7; the D gene is possibly TRBD1 (5 bases). In germline, CDR1 is MGHRA, CDR2 YSYEKL. The CDR3 is 15 amino acids. The germline V and J ends were trimmed by 3 bases and 0 bases, with 12 bases remaining between them. The CDR3 reads CASSQQGHFSYEQYF. CDR3 nucleotide sequence: TGCGCCAGCAGCCAGCAAGGACACTTCTCCTACGAGCAGTACTTC.

The rearrangement joins TRBV7-3 to TRBJ2-1; 7 bases fit TRBD2. CDR1 and CDR2 (germline): SGHTA, FQGTGA. The trim removed 1 base at V and 6 bases at J, leaving 6 bases unmatched. CDR3 length: 15 residues. CDR3 DNA sequence: TGTGCCAGCAGCTTAATTGGCCTAGCGGCCAATGAGCAGTTCTTC. Translation: CASSLIGLAANEQFF.

The rearrangement joins TRBV11-2 to TRBJ2-7, with 7 bases that match TRBD1. Looked up from germline, CDR1 is SGHAT and CDR2 is FQNNGV. This CDR3 has 14 residues. J was trimmed by 3 bases and V by 5 bases; bases with no gene match: 7. DNA of the CDR3: TGTGCCAGCAGCCCGCACAGGGGAGACTACGAGCAGTACTTC. Its translation is CASSPHRGDYEQYF.

The chain is built from TRBV9 and TRBJ2-2; 9 nucleotides agree with TRBD2. CDR3 size: 15 residues. Germline assignment: CDR1 SGDLS and CDR2 YYNGEE. V trimming: 0 bases; J trimming: 6 bases; junction bases outside the gene matches: 3. The CDR3 DNA reads as TGTGCCAGCAGCGTAGCTAGCGGGATCTCCGGGGAGCTGTTTTTT. This sequence encodes CASSVASGISGELFF.

This clone was seen a single time. The chain employs TRBV7-9 and TRBJ2-1; TRBD2 matches 9 bases. This CDR3 has 14 amino acids. Germline CDR1 and CDR2: SEHNR and FQNEAQ (reference sequence). The trim removed 3 bases at V and 4 bases at J, leaving 1 base unmatched. The CDR3 DNA follows: TGTGCCAGCAGCTTTACTAGCGGGTACAATGAGCAGTTCTTC. Protein product: CASSFTSGYNEQFF.

The genes are TRBV20-1 and TRBJ1-1; no firm D call. V was trimmed by 5 bases and J by 3 bases, leaving 7 bases between them. Germline-derived CDR1 and CDR2 are DFQATT and SNEGSKA (reference sequence). The CDR3 covers 11 residues. This CDR3 reads CSAYLHTEAFF. CDR3 in DNA: TGCAGTGCTTATCTGCACACTGAAGCTTTCTTT.

The chain links TRBV27 to TRBJ2-2, with 9 bases fitting TRBD2. The CDR3 totals 17 residues. V gave up 2 bases and J gave up 8 bases; unmatched junction bases: 12. The V gene's germline CDR1 is MNHEY and CDR2 SMNVEV (reference sequence). The CDR3 protein is CASSLLAAASGMGELFF. The CDR3 region has the DNA TGTGCCAGCAGTTTACTTGCGGCGGCTAGCGGGATGGGGGAGCTGTTTTTT.

The V gene is TRBV10-1, the J gene TRBJ2-4; 7 nucleotides match TRBD1. The germline gives CDR1 WNHNN, CDR2 SYGVQD (reference sequence). The CDR3 sequence is 15 residues long. Trimming at V came to 3 bases and at J to 5 bases, leaving 7 bases not matched to a gene. CDR3 region: CASSDPRGGQNIQYF. For the CDR3, the DNA is TGCGCCAGCAGTGACCCCCGAGGGGGCCAAAACATTCAGTACTTC.

The rearrangement links TRBV28 to TRBJ2-1; D call uncertain. V shed 3 bases and J shed 7 bases, with 7 bases lying between them. Germline V CDR1 and CDR2: MDHEN, SYDVKM. The CDR3 is made up of 12 amino acids. CDR3 coding DNA: TGTGCCAGCAGTTTTCCTCCTAATGAGCAGTTCTTC. Its protein product is CASSFPPNEQFF.

A few counts support this clone. The V and J genes are TRBV20-1 and TRBJ2-7, with D perhaps TRBD2 (6 bases). This CDR3 comprises 11 residues. The V end was cut by 4 bases, the J end by 3 bases, with 7 bases between. Germline CDR1 and CDR2: DFQATT and SNEGSKA (reference sequence). The CDR3 coding sequence is TGCAGTGCTATGACTAGCTACGAGCAGTACTTC. It specifies CSAMTSYEQYF.

In DNA form, the CDR3 reads TGTGCCAGCAGCCCTCGTGTGGGGACGAATGAAAAACTGTTTTTT. Amino acid sequence: CASSPRVGTNEKLFF. The rearrangement uses TRBV7-9 and TRBJ1-4; tentatively, D is TRBD1 (5 bases). Germline V CDR1 and CDR2: SEHNR, FQNEAQ (reference sequence). The CDR3 extends over 15 amino acids. Trimming pared 5 bases from V and 5 bases from J, leaving 15 bases between. Drawing the rest from reference TRBV7-9 and TRBJ1-4, the complete variable domain is DTGVSQNPRHKITKRGQNVTFRCDPISEHNRLYWYRQTLGQGPEFLTYFQNEAQLEKSRLLSDRFSAERPKGSFSTLEIQRTEQGDSAMYLCASSPRVGTNEKLFFGSGTQLSVL.

V usage is TRBV5-1 and J usage is TRBJ2-3; possible D gene TRBD1, 5 bases. V shed 0 bases and J shed 2 bases, with 10 bases lying between them. Germline V lookup: CDR1 SGHRS, CDR2 YFSETQ. The CDR3 has 15 amino acids. In nucleotides, the CDR3 is TGCGCCAGCAGCTTGGGTCCAGGGTACACAGATACGCAGTATTTT. Protein product: CASSLGPGYTDTQYF. The full variable domain, completed using reference TRBV5-1 and TRBJ2-3, is KAGVTQTPRYLIKTRGQQVTLSCSPISGHRSVSWYQQTPGQGLQFLFEYFSETQRNKGNFPGRFSGRQFSNSRSEMNVSTLELGDSALYLCASSLGPGYTDTQYFGPGTRLTVL.

This clone is labeled large. The chain joins TRBV6-1 to TRBJ1-1; the D gene is possibly TRBD1 (6 bases). The germline CDR1 and CDR2 sequences are MNHNS and SASEGT. V lost 6 bases to trimming and J lost 0 bases, with 8 bases between them. This CDR3 has 13 residues. The CDR3 protein is CASRDSLNTEAFF. In DNA, the CDR3 is TGTGCCAGCAGGGACAGCTTGAACACTGAAGCTTTCTTT.

CDR3 DNA: TGTGCCAGCAGCACCCGACCGACCCACTCTGGAAACACCATATATTTT. Translation gives CASSTRPTHSGNTIYF. The V gene is TRBV7-8, the J gene TRBJ1-3; D is undetermined. Trimming shortened V by 5 bases and J by 0 bases, and 14 bases separated the two germline ends. Germline V gene lookup returns CDR1 SGHVS and CDR2 FQNEAQ. The CDR3 is made up of 16 amino acids.

The CDR3 spells CAISGTGTLDEKLFF. CDR3 coding DNA: TGTGCCATCAGTGGGACCGGGACCCTGGATGAAAAACTGTTTTTT. The chain is built from TRBV10-3 and TRBJ1-4, with D perhaps TRBD1 (5 bases). The CDR3 totals 15 residues. Germline CDR1 reads ENHRY; CDR2 reads SYGVKD. Trimming pared 4 bases from V and 6 bases from J, leaving 15 bases between.

The chain recombines TRBV18 with TRBJ2-5, with 9 bases matching TRBD1. The length of the CDR3 is 16 residues. CDR1 and CDR2 from the germline V gene are KGHSH and LQKENI. With V trimmed by 3 bases and J by 5 bases, 10 bases remained unmatched. The CDR3 DNA sequence: TGTGCCAGCTCACCCTACGGCGACAGGGGGAGGGAGACCCAGTACTTC. Its translation is CASSPYGDRGRETQYF.

The chain links TRBV7-2 to TRBJ2-3, with D tentatively TRBD2 (6 bases). This CDR3 comprises 16 residues. V was cut by 2 bases and J by 2 bases, with 14 bases left in between. CDR1 SGHTA and CDR2 FQGNSA come from the germline V gene. The CDR3 loop is CASSLRSTSPTDTQYF. In nucleotides, the CDR3 is TGTGCCAGCAGCTTAAGGTCCACTAGCCCCACAGATACGCAGTATTTT.

This clone rates as large. V is TRBV19 and J is TRBJ2-5; no clear D. The germline gives CDR1 LNHDA, CDR2 SQIVND (reference sequence). The germline V and J ends were trimmed by 9 bases and 7 bases, with 12 bases remaining between them. The CDR3 extends over 11 amino acids. The CDR3 loop is CASRPRGTQYF. The CDR3, as DNA: TGTGCCAGCCGTCCCCGCGGGACCCAGTACTTC. Variable domain in full (rest from reference TRBV19 and TRBJ2-5): DGGITQSPKYLFRKEGQNVTLSCEQNLNHDAMYWYRQDPGQGLRLIYYSQIVNDFQKGDIAEGYSVSREKKESFPLTVTSAQKNPTAFYLCASRPRGTQYFGPGTRLLVL.

The genes are TRBV7-2 and TRBJ2-1, with D maybe TRBD2 (6 bases). V was pared by 2 bases and J by 7 bases, with 9 bases between. Germline-derived CDR1 and CDR2 are SGHTA and FQGNSA. CDR3 length: 13 amino acids. The DNA of the CDR3 is TGTGCCAGCAGCTTAATCCGGGGGAATGAGCAGTTCTTC. Protein sequence: CASSLIRGNEQFF.

The chain recombines TRBV11-2 with TRBJ1-1; 8 bases fit TRBD1. CDR3 length: 12 amino acids. From germline, CDR1 is SGHAT and CDR2 FQNNGV. Trimming at V came to 5 bases and at J to 9 bases, leaving 5 bases not matched to a gene. Here the CDR3 DNA reads TGTGCCAGCAGCCTGGGGACAGGCCAAGCTTTCTTT. It encodes CASSLGTGQAFF.